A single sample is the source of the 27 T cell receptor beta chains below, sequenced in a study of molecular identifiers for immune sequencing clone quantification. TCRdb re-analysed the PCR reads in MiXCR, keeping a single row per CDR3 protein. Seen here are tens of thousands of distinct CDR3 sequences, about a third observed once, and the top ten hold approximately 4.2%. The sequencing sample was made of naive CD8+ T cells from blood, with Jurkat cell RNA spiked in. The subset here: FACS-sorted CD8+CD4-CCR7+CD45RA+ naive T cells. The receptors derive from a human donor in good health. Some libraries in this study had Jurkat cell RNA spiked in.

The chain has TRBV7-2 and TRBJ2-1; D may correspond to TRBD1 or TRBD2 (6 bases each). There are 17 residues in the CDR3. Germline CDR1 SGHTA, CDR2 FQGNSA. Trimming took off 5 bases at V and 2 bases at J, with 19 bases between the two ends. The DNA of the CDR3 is TGTGCCAGCAGCGCGGACCACCGGGGGCCCCCCTACAATGAGCAGTTCTTC. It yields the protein CASSADHRGPPYNEQFF.

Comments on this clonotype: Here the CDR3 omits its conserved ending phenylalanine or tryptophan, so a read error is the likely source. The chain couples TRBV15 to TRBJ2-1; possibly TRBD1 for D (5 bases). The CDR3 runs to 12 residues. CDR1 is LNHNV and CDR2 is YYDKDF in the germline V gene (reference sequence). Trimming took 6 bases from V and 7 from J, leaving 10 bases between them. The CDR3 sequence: CATRPQGNEQFY. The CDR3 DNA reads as TGTGCCACCAGGCCGCAGGGAAATGAGCAGTTCTAC.

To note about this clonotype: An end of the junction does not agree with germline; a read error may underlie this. As DNA, the CDR3 is TGTGCCAGCAGTTACTCCAGTTTGAACCCTGAAGCTTTCTTT. The encoded protein is CASSYSSLNPEAFF. The chain joins TRBV6-2 or TRBV6-3 to TRBJ1-1; no clear D. CDR1 is MNHEY, CDR2 SVGEGT, per germline. The CDR3 is 14 residues long.

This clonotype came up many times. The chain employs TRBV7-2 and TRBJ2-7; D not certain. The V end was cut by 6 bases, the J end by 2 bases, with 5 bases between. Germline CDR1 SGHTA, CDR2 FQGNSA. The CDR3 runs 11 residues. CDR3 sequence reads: CASSLTYEQYF. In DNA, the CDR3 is TGTGCCAGCAGTTTAACCTACGAGCAGTACTTC.

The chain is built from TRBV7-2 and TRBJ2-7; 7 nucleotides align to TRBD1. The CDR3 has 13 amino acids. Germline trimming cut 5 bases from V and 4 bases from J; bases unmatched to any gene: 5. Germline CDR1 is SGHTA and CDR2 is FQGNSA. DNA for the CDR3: TGTGCCAGCAGCGGAAAGGACAGGTACGAGCAGTACTTC. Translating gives CASSGKDRYEQYF.

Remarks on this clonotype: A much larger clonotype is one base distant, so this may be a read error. The CDR3 DNA reads TGTGCCTGCAGTGAATTTGGCTCTGGGGCCAACGTCCTGACTTTC. It is translated as CACSEFGSGANVLTF. The chain recombines TRBV25-1 with TRBJ2-6; D not resolved. The CDR3 contains 15 residues. Per the germline V gene, CDR1 is MGHDK and CDR2 is SYGVNS.

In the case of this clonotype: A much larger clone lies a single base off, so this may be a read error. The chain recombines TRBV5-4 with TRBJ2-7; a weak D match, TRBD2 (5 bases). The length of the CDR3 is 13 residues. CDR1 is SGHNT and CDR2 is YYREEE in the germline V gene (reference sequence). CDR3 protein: CASSGGPAYELYF. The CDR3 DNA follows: TGTGCCAGCAGCGGCGGGCCTGCCTACGAGCTGTACTTC. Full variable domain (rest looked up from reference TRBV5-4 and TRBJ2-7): ETGVTQSPTHLIKTRGQQVTLRCSSQSGHNTVSWYQQALGQGPQFIFQYYREEENGRGNFPPRFSGLQFPNYSSELNVNALELDDSALYLCASSGGPAYELYFGPGTRLTVT.

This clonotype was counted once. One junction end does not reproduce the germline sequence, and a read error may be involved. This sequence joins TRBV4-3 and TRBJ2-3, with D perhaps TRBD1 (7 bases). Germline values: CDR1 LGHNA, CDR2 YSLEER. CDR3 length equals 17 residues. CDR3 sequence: CASGQYPPGPRGDTRYF. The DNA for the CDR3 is TGCGCCAGCGGCCAATACCCCCCGGGCCCCAGGGGGGATACGCGGTATTTT.

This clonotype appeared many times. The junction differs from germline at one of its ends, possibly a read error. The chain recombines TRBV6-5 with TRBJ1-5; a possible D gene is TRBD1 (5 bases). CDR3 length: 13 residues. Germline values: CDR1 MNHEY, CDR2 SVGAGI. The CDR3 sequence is CASSNSGFQPQHF. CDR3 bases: TGTGCCAGCAGTAACTCAGGGTTTCAGCCCCAGCATTTT.

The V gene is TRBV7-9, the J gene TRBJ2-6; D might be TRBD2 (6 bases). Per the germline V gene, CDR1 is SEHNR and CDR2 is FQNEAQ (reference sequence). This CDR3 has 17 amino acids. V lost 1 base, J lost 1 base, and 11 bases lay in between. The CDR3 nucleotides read TGTGCCAGCAGCTTAGGCCGGCGGGGTTCTGGGGCCAACGTCCTGACTTTC. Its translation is CASSLGRRGSGANVLTF.

Here the CDR3 DNA reads TGCAGCGTTGAAGACGGGACTAGCGAAACCTACGAGCAGTACTTC. Translating gives CSVEDGTSETYEQYF. The chain employs TRBV29-1 and TRBJ2-7, with 10 bases lining up with TRBD2. This CDR3 comprises 15 residues. The V and J ends lost 0 bases and 2 bases, in that order; junction bases with no gene match: 4. Germline V gene lookup returns CDR1 SQVTM and CDR2 ANQGSEA.

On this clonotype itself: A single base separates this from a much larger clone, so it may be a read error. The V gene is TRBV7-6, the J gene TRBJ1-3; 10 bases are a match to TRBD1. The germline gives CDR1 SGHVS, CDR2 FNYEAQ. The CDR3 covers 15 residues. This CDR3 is CASSLGQGAGNTINF. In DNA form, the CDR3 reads TGTGCCAGCAGCTTAGGACAGGGGGCTGGAAACACCATAAATTTT.

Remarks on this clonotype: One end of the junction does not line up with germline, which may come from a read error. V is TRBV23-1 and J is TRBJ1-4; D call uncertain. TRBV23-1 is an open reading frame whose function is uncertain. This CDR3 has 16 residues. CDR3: CASSQSKRQNNDKLFF. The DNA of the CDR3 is TGCGCCAGCAGTCAATCGAAACGGCAAAATAATGATAAACTGTTTTTT.

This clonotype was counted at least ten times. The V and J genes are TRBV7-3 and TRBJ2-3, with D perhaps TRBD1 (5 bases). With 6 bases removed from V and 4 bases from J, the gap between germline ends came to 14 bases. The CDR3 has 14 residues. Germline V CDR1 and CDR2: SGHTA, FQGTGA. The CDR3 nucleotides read TGTGCCAGCAGTGAAGTTGGGGCGGCAGATACGCAGTATTTT. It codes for CASSEVGAADTQYF.

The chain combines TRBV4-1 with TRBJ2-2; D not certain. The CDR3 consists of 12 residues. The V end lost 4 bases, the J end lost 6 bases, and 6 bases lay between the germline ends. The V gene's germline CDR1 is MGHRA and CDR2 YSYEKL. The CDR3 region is CASSPIPGELFF. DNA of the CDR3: TGCGCCAGCAGCCCTATACCCGGGGAGCTGTTTTTT.

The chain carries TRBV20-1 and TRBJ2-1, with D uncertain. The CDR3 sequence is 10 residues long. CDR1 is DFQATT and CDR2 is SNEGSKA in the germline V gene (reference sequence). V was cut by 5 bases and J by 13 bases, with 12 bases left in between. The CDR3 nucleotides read TGCAGTGCTGATTCTTCAGCCCAGTTCTTC. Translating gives CSADSSAQFF.

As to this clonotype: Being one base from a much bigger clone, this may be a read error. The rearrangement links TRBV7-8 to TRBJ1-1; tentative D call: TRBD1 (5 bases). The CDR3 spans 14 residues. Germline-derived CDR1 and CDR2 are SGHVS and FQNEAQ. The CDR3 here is CVSSFEGSYTEAFF. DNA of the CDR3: TGTGTCAGCAGCTTCGAGGGGTCTTACACTGAAGCTTTCTTT.

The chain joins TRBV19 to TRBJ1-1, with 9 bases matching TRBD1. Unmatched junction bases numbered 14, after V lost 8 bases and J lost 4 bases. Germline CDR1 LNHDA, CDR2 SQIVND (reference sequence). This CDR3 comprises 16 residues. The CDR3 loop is CASGAGTGYMSTEAFF. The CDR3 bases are TGTGCCAGTGGGGCCGGGACAGGGTACATGAGCACTGAAGCTTTCTTT.

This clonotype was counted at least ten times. The CDR3 region has the DNA TGTGCCAGCAGCCTCCTCGGGGGAAGGGTAGAGACCCAGTACTTC. Residues: CASSLLGGRVETQYF. V is TRBV7-9 and J is TRBJ2-5; D might be TRBD2 (6 bases). Per the germline V gene, CDR1 is SEHNR and CDR2 is FQNEAQ (reference sequence). The CDR3 consists of 15 residues. V lost 5 bases, J lost 4 bases, and 17 bases lay in between.

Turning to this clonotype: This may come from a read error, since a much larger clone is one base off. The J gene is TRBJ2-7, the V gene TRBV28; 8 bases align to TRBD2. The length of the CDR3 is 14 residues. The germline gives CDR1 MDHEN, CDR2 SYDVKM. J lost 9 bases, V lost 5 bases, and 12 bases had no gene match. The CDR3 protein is CASSPRRSGSGQYF. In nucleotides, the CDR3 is TGTGCCAGCAGTCCCCGTCGCAGCGGGAGCGGGCAGTACTTC.

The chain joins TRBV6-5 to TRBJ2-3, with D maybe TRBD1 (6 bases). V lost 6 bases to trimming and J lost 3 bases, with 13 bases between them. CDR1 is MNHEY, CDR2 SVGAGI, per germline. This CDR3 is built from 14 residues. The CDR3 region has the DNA TGTGCCAGCAGCCCCACAGGGAAAACAGATACGCAGTATTTT. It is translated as CASSPTGKTDTQYF.

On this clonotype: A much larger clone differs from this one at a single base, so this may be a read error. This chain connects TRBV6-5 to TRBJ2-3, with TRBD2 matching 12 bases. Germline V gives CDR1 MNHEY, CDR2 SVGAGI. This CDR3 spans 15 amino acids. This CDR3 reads CASRLAGGPVDTRYF. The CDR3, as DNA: TGTGCCAGCAGGCTAGCGGGAGGGCCGGTAGATACGCGGTATTTT.

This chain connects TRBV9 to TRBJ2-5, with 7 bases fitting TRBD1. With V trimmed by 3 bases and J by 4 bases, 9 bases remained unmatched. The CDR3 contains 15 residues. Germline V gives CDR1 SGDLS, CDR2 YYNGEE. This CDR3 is CASSEEDREIETQYF. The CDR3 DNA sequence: TGTGCCAGCAGCGAAGAAGACAGGGAGATAGAGACCCAGTACTTC.

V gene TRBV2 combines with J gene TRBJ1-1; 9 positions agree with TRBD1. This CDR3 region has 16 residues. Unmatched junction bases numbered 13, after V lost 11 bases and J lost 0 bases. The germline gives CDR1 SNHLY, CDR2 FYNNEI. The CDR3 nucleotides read TGTGCCCGTAGAAGTCCCGGGACAGGGATGAACACTGAAGCTTTCTTT. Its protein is CARRSPGTGMNTEAFF.

The DNA of the CDR3 is TGTGCCAGTAAAGACCCCATTTACAATGAGCAGTTCTTC. Translating gives CASKDPIYNEQFF. This rearrangement joins TRBV19 to TRBJ2-1, with D hard to call. Trimming removed 7 bases at V and 4 bases at J, with 11 bases between. Germline-derived CDR1 and CDR2 are LNHDA and SQIVND (reference sequence). The CDR3 runs to 13 residues.

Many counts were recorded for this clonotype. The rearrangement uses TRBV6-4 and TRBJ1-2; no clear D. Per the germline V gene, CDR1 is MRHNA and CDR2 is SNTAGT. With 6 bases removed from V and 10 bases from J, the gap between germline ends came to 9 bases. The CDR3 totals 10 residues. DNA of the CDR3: TGTGCCAGCAGATGGTCCGTCTACACCTTC. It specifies CASRWSVYTF.

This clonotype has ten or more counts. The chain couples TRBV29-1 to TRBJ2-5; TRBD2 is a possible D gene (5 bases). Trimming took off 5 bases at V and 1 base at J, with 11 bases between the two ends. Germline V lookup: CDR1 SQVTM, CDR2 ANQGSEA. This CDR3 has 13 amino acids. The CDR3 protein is CSVRWESQETQYF. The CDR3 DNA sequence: TGCAGCGTTAGGTGGGAGTCCCAAGAGACCCAGTACTTC.